Reported below is one TCR beta chain. This specimen belongs to a study of blood T cell repertoires in COVID-19. Study context: Spain, Italy and the United States supplied samples that represented acute and convalescent COVID-19.

Original processing notes: Nucleated cell counts were estimated from reference gene primer amplification. Sequencing was performed with immunoSEQ multiplex PCR; in TCRdb, only in-frame clones are kept and a portion is missing. The V and J calls and clone size are taken from that table; D and trimming were inferred from the DNA. The sample yields a few hundred thousand clones, approximately 84% seen once. Recruitment covered roughly 22 US areas and drew participants whose ages spanned about 18 to 90 years. This CDR3 is 16 amino acids long. With V trimmed by 2 bases and J by 0 bases, 4 bases remained unmatched. Germline CDR1 is KGHDR and CDR2 is SFDVKD.

The V and J genes are TRBV24-1 and TRBJ2-3; 7 bases are a match to TRBD2. The sample was PBMCs or T cells enriched from blood (not recorded which). The receptor was derived from a man in his fifties or sixties who had recovered from COVID-19. In DNA, the CDR3 is TGTGCCACCAGTGATTCCGGCGGGGGAAGCACAGATACGCAGTATTTT. It translates to CATSDSGGGSTDTQYF.